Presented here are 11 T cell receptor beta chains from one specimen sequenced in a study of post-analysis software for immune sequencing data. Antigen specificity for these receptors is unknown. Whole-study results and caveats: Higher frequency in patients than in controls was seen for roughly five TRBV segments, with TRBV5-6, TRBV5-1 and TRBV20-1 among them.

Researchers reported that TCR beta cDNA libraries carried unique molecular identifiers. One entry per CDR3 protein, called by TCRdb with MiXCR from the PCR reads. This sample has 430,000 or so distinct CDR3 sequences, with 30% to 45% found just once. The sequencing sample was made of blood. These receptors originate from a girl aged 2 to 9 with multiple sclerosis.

The CDR3 nucleotides are TGTGCCAGCAGCGGAAGGTTCCCCTACGAGCAGTACTTC. It is translated as CASSGRFPYEQYF. The V gene is TRBV11-2, the J gene TRBJ2-7; unclear D gene. The CDR3 sequence is 13 residues long. Deletions cut 5 bases from V and 2 bases from J, with 10 bases between. The V gene's germline CDR1 is SGHAT and CDR2 FQNNGV.

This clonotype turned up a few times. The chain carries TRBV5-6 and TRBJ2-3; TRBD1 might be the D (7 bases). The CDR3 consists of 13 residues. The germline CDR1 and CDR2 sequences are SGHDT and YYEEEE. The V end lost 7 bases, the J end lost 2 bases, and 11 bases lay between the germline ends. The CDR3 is CASGGTDTDTQYF. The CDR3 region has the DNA TGTGCCAGCGGAGGGACAGACACAGATACGCAGTATTTT. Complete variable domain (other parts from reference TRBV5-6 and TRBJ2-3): DAGVTQSPTHLIKTRGQQVTLRCSPKSGHDTVSWYQQALGQGPQFIFQYYEEEERQRGNFPDRFSGHQFPNYSSELNVNALLLGDSALYLCASGGTDTDTQYFGPGTRLTVL.

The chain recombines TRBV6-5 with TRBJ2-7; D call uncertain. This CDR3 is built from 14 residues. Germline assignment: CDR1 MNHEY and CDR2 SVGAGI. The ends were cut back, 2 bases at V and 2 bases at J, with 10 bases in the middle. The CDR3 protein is CASSYRAQTYEQYF. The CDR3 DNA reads TGTGCCAGCAGTTACCGGGCTCAAACCTACGAGCAGTACTTC.

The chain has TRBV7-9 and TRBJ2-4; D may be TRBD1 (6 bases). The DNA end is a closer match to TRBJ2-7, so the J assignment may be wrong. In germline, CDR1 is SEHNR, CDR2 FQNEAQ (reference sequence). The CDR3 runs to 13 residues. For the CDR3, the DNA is TGTGCCACCCAGAGGACAGAGACCTACGAGCAGTACTTC. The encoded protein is CATQRTETYEQYF.

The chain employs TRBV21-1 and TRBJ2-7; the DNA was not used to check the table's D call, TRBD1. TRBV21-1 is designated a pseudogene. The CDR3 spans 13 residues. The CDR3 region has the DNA TGTGCCAGCGGCAGCCTAGGGGCCTACGAGCAGTACTTC. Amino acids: CASGSLGAYEQYF.

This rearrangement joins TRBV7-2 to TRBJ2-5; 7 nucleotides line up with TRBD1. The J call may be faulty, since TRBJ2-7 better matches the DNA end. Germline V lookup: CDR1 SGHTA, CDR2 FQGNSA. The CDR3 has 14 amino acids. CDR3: CASSPQTGSAEQYF. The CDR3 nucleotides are TGTGCCAGCAGCCCTCAGACAGGGAGCGCCGAGCAGTACTTC.

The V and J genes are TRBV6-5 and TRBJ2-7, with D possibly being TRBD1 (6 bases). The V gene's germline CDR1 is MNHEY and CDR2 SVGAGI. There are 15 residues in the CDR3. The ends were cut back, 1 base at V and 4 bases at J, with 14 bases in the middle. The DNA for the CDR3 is TGTGCCAGCAGTTACTTCGCCGGGGACAAGTACGAGCAGTACTTC. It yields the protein CASSYFAGDKYEQYF.

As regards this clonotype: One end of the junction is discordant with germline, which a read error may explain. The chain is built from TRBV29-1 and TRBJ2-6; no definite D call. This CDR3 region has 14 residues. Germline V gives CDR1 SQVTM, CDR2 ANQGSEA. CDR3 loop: CSVDENSGVNVLTF. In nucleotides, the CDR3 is TGCAGCGTTGATGAGAACTCTGGGGTCAACGTCCTGACTTTC.

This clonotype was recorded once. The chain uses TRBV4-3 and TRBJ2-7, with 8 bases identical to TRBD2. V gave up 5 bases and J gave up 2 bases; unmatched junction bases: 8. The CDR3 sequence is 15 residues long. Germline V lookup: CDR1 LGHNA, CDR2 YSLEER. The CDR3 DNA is TGCGCCAGCAGCTCTCGGACTAGCATGCCCTACGAGCAGTACTTC. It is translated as CASSSRTSMPYEQYF.

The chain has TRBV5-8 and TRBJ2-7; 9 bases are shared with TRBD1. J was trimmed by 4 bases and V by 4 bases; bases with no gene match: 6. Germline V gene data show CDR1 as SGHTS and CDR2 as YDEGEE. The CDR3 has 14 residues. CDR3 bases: TGTGCCAGCAGCCTATGGGACAGGGTTTACGAGCAGTACTTC. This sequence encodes CASSLWDRVYEQYF. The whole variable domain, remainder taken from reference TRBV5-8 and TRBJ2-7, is EAGVTQSPTHLIKTRGQQATLRCSPISGHTSVYWYQQALGLGLQFLLWYDEGEERNRGNFPPRFSGRQFPNYSSELNVNALELEDSALYLCASSLWDRVYEQYFGPGTRLTVT.

The CDR3 coding sequence is TGCGCCAGCAGCTTGACTAGTAGCGGGGGGGCCCAAGAGACCCAGTACTTC. It codes for CASSLTSSGGAQETQYF. The chain uses TRBV5-1 and TRBJ2-5; TRBD2 aligns across 11 bases. The CDR3 spans 17 residues. The germline gives CDR1 SGHRS, CDR2 YFSETQ. Unmatched junction bases numbered 6, after V lost 1 base and J lost 1 base.